The clone carrying this T cell receptor beta chain has only a few counts. Its antigen is currently unknown. These data belong to a study of identical twins. Unique molecular identifiers were present on the cDNA, which also gained a universal primer site by template switching. TCRdb reanalysed the 5' RACE reads using MiXCR and keeps one entry per CDR3 protein. The sample holds fewer than 350,000 distinct CDR3 sequences, under 9.5% seen once. Study results and limitations: Excess low generation probability was seen in twin-shared out-of-frame alpha sequences. Rather than following the same donors, the conclusions depended on cross-sectional statistical analysis.

The CDR3 consists of 14 residues. Looked up from germline, CDR1 is MDHEN and CDR2 is SYDVKM. The trim removed 2 bases at V and 8 bases at J, leaving 7 bases unmatched. The data were also submitted as part of a second study, on yellow fever vaccine responses in identical twins. As that report states: On the reported evidence, twins' vaccine T cell responses seemed partly convergent and partly personalized.

Specimen: memory (CD45RO+) T cells sorted from blood. This TCR derives from a woman younger than 35 in good health. This rearrangement joins TRBV28 to TRBJ1-2; 8 nucleotides align to TRBD1. CDR3 nucleotides: TGTGCCAGCAGTTTAATTGACAGGGGAGGGGGCTACACCTTC. Protein: CASSLIDRGGGYTF.